These 18 T cell receptor beta chains came from one sample sequenced in a study of response to subunit inactivated influenza vaccine (dated 2018 in TCRdb). Receptor libraries were prepared by RT-PCR. The instrument given in TCRdb is Illumina HiSeq 2500. TCRdb reprocessing: public reads trimmed at Q25 with fastp, clones called with MiXCR, in-frame beta chains kept. Identical CDR3 proteins give one entry, which carries the most common genes and DNA. This sample is represented by hundreds of thousands of distinct CDR3 sequences; 18% of them were singletons. The ten largest make up approximately 10% of the sample. This specimen was PBMCs from blood, taken 5 days after vaccination. These receptors were collected from a man aged 50 to 60 who received an inactivated influenza vaccine. Donor details come from another sample of the same person, matched by shared clones.

This clonotype was counted a few times. The chain joins TRBV15 to TRBJ2-2; D uncertain. Germline assignment: CDR1 LNHNV and CDR2 YYDKDF (reference sequence). The V end was cut by 6 bases, the J end by 1 base, with 6 bases between. CDR3 size: 13 residues. The CDR3 sequence is CATSPGNTGELFF. The CDR3 DNA sequence: TGTGCCACCAGTCCGGGGAACACCGGGGAGCTGTTTTTT. Drawing the rest from reference TRBV15 and TRBJ2-2, the complete variable domain is DAMVIQNPRYQVTQFGKPVTLSCSQTLNHNVMYWYQQKSSQAPKLLFHYYDKDFNNEADTPDNFQSRRPNTSFCFLDIRSPGLGDTAMYLCATSPGNTGELFFGEGSRLTVL.

This clonotype was detected many times. This rearrangement joins TRBV12-3 or TRBV12-4 to TRBJ2-4; TRBD2 matches 8 bases. V shed 7 bases, J shed 6 bases, and the junction held 14 bases outside the gene matches. The CDR3 extends over 16 amino acids. CDR3 DNA: TGTGCCAGCACCTTAGGTAAAGCGGGGGACGCAAACATTCAGTACTTC. Its protein is CASTLGKAGDANIQYF.

The J gene is TRBJ2-3, the V gene TRBV6-5, with a possible D match to TRBD2 (6 bases). V was pared by 2 bases and J by 2 bases, with 14 bases between. The germline gives CDR1 MNHEY, CDR2 SVGAGI. The CDR3 spans 16 residues. The CDR3 sequence is CASSYQPSVPTDTQYF. The CDR3 DNA follows: TGTGCCAGCAGTTACCAGCCTAGCGTACCCACAGATACGCAGTATTTT.

This chain joins TRBV12-3 or TRBV12-4 and TRBJ2-1; possible D gene TRBD1, 11 bases. The V and J ends lost 3 bases and 10 bases respectively, with 37 bases between them. The CDR3 has 21 residues. Written as DNA, the CDR3 is TGTGCCAGCAGTTTGGAGGACAGGGGGCTTCAAACTCTAGCGGGAGTGGGGGAGCAGTTCTTC. Translated: CASSLEDRGLQTLAGVGEQFF.

This clonotype has just a few counts. This chain uses TRBV28 with TRBJ2-1, with D maybe TRBD2 (6 bases). Germline V lookup: CDR1 MDHEN, CDR2 SYDVKM. Trimming took 6 bases from V and 0 from J, leaving 21 bases between them. The CDR3 sequence is 18 residues long. The CDR3 reads CASRGKVRVTSSYNEQFF. CDR3 nucleotide sequence: TGTGCCAGCAGAGGAAAGGTGCGGGTGACTAGCTCCTACAATGAGCAGTTCTTC.

The table lists this clonotype with a few counts. The CDR3 protein is CASSLVDGDNEQFF. The DNA for the CDR3 is TGTGCCAGCAGCTTGGTGGACGGAGACAATGAGCAGTTCTTC. V gene TRBV5-4 combines with J gene TRBJ2-1, with D uncertain. The CDR3 sequence is 14 residues long. Germline lookup yields CDR1 SGHNT and CDR2 YYREEE (reference sequence). V was shortened by 0 bases and J by 5 bases, with 9 bases between the two germline ends. The full variable domain, in which reference TRBV5-4 and TRBJ2-1 provide the parts outside the CDR3, is ETGVTQSPTHLIKTRGQQVTLRCSSQSGHNTVSWYQQALGQGPQFIFQYYREEENGRGNFPPRFSGLQFPNYSSELNVNALELDDSALYLCASSLVDGDNEQFFGPGTRLTVL.

The chain is built from TRBV6-2 or TRBV6-3 and TRBJ2-3, with D unclear. CDR1 is MNHEY and CDR2 is SVGEGT in the germline V gene. This CDR3 region has 14 residues. Trimming took off 3 bases at V and 6 bases at J, with 13 bases between the two ends. CDR3 amino acids: CASSYKVRWDTQYF. The CDR3 nucleotides are TGTGCCAGCAGTTATAAAGTGAGGTGGGATACGCAGTATTTT.

This chain links TRBV7-9 with TRBJ2-1, with TRBD2 matching over 7 bases. The CDR3 sequence is 17 residues long. The J segment lost 4 bases and the V segment lost 5 bases, leaving 14 bases of the junction unmatched. Germline CDR1 and CDR2: SEHNR and FQNEAQ (reference sequence). In nucleotides, the CDR3 is TGTGCCAGCAGCCCCTTATCAGGGCTAGCGGATTACAATGAGCAGTTCTTC. This gives the protein CASSPLSGLADYNEQFF.

In this sample, this clonotype turned up a few times. V and J are TRBV20-1 and TRBJ2-1; D gene unclear. The CDR3 length is 16 residues. The V gene's germline CDR1 is DFQATT and CDR2 SNEGSKA (reference sequence). The V and J ends lost 1 base and 0 bases respectively, with 13 bases between them. The CDR3, as DNA: TGCAGTGCTAGAGCAGTTTTACCCAGCTCCTACAATGAGCAGTTCTTC. Translation gives CSARAVLPSSYNEQFF.

This clonotype was seen only a few times. The J gene is TRBJ1-1, the V gene TRBV15; perhaps TRBD1 as D (5 bases). The germline V gene encodes CDR1 LNHNV and CDR2 YYDKDF (reference sequence). V was pared by 0 bases and J by 1 base, with 9 bases between. The CDR3 has 15 residues. The CDR3 nucleotides are TGTGCCACCAGCAGAGATAGGGGTGGGAACACTGAAGCTTTCTTT. Amino acids: CATSRDRGGNTEAFF.

This clonotype showed up just a few times. The chain links TRBV5-1 to TRBJ1-2; TRBD1 aligns across 9 bases. The CDR3 runs to 16 residues. Germline CDR1 reads SGHRS; CDR2 reads YFSETQ. With V trimmed by 0 bases and J by 8 bases, 11 bases remained unmatched. The CDR3 reads CASSLDYVTGGQGYTF. The CDR3 DNA is TGCGCCAGCAGCTTGGATTATGTGACAGGGGGACAGGGCTACACCTTC.

CDR3 residues: CAISSGLAGYNEQFF. For the CDR3, the DNA is TGTGCCATCAGTTCGGGACTAGCGGGATACAATGAGCAGTTCTTC. The chain has TRBV10-3 and TRBJ2-1; TRBD2 matches 13 bases. The trim removed 5 bases at V and 4 bases at J, leaving 2 bases unmatched. The CDR3 is made up of 15 amino acids. The germline V gene encodes CDR1 ENHRY and CDR2 SYGVKD.

This clonotype was detected a few times. V usage is TRBV15 and J usage is TRBJ2-1; possibly TRBD2 for D (6 bases). The V gene lost 1 base and the J gene lost 0 bases, with 13 bases spanning the gap. Germline values: CDR1 LNHNV, CDR2 YYDKDF (reference sequence). This CDR3 has 17 residues. CDR3 loop: CATSRVSSASSYNEQFF. CDR3 DNA: TGTGCCACCAGCAGAGTTTCTAGCGCGAGCTCCTACAATGAGCAGTTCTTC.

The genes are TRBV20-1 and TRBJ2-7; 7 bases agree with TRBD2. CDR1 is DFQATT, CDR2 SNEGSKA, per germline (reference sequence). After removal of 1 base from V and 2 bases from J, the junction contained 17 bases not matched to a gene. This CDR3 comprises 18 residues. CDR3: CSARVDGGRTRWTYEQYF. The CDR3 DNA reads TGCAGTGCTAGAGTTGATGGCGGGAGAACGAGGTGGACCTACGAGCAGTACTTC.

This clonotype has a handful of counts. This chain joins TRBV4-1 and TRBJ1-1; D gene ambiguous. In germline, CDR1 is MGHRA, CDR2 YSYEKL. V was clipped by 8 bases and J by 0 bases, with 25 bases between them. There are 18 residues in the CDR3. CDR3 sequence: CASGLTTGRTLMNTEAFF. CDR3 in DNA: TGCGCCAGCGGTTTAACCACTGGTCGGACCCTCATGAACACTGAAGCTTTCTTT.

The genes are TRBV12-3 or TRBV12-4 and TRBJ2-5; 8 positions agree with TRBD1. The CDR3 is made up of 14 amino acids. V dropped 1 base and J dropped 7; count of bases not matched to a gene: 5. The CDR3 DNA is TGTGCCAGCAGTTTAGAGCAGGGGGCCGGGACCCAGTACTTC. It encodes CASSLEQGAGTQYF.

A few counts support this clonotype. V is TRBV6-6 and J is TRBJ2-5; D is ambiguous. V lost 3 bases, J lost 5 bases, and 10 bases lay in between. Germline values: CDR1 MNHNY, CDR2 SVGAGI (reference sequence). This CDR3 region has 13 residues. The CDR3 is CASSYPPGETQYF. DNA for the CDR3: TGTGCCAGCAGTTATCCCCCGGGTGAGACCCAGTACTTC.

The chain uses TRBV5-1 and TRBJ1-1; D perhaps matches TRBD1 (5 bases). Germline CDR1 and CDR2: SGHRS and YFSETQ. The CDR3 contains 17 residues. V lost 0 bases and J lost 2, with 17 bases in between. The CDR3 DNA follows: TGCGCCAGCAGCTTGGGTTGGGTCGGACACTCAAACACTGAAGCTTTCTTT. Translation: CASSLGWVGHSNTEAFF.